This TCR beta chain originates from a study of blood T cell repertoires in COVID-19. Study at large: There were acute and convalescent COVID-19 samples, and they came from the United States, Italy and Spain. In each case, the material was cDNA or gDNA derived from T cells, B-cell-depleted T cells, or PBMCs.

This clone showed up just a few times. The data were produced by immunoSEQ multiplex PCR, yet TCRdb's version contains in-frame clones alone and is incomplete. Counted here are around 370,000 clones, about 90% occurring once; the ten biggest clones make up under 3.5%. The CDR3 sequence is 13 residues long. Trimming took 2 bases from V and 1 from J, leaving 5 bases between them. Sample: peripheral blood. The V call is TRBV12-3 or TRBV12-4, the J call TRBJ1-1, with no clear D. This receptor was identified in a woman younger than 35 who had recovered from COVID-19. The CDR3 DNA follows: TGTGCCAGCAGTTTAAGACAGAACACTGAAGCTTTCTTT. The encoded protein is CASSLRQNTEAFF.